This TCR beta chain was recovered during a study of Graves' ophthalmopathy and Graves' hyperthyroidism. Diagnosis was based on clinical symptoms, serum thyroxine, TRAb, thyroid ultrasound and orbital computed tomography. TCR beta CDR3 amplification used RNA transcripts. RT-PCR was first run with HTBI primers, then multiplex PCR in a second round. Using its own MiXCR run on the multiplex PCR reads, TCRdb lists one record per CDR3 protein. The sample yields a few hundred thousand distinct CDR3 sequences, under 25% seen once. CDR1 is SGHVS, CDR2 FQNEAQ, per germline. This CDR3 spans 15 amino acids. V was pared by 5 bases and J by 3 bases, with 9 bases of the junction left unmatched.

The receptor was isolated from a woman aged 45-59 years with Graves' ophthalmopathy. The rearrangement links TRBV7-8 to TRBJ2-5; 7 nucleotides match TRBD1. Sequenced material: peripheral blood. The CDR3 sequence: CASSPLKDREETQYF. The CDR3 DNA reads as TGTGCCAGCAGCCCGCTTAAAGACAGGGAAGAGACCCAGTACTTC.